These T cell receptor beta chains were read from a single sample in a study of CD8 T cells in Susac syndrome. From the immunoSEQ multiplex PCR reads, TCRdb called clonotypes with MiXCR, one entry per CDR3 protein. This table holds 200,000 to 250,000 distinct CDR3 sequences, 94% found once. The sample comprised CD4+ T cells from PBMCs. These receptors were collected from a human donor with Susac syndrome. Each CDR3 is given with its conserved first and last residue. Size is omitted from some rows. Given values are once, few, many or a class for expanded clones.

>-|TRBV5-6
CASSLLAHEAFF
>-|TRBV4-3
CASSQDLAGGHNQPQHF
>-|TRBV6-5
CASSYQGQGRQGYTF
>-|TRBV13
CASSSGQGFYGYTF
>-|TRBV27
CASRRAPESNQPQHF
>-|TRBV27
CASSLQGQGIYEQYF
>-|TRBV7-9
CASSPRINEKLFF
>-|TRBV6-2/TRBV6-3
CASSFMQRGYEQYF
>-|TRBV28
CAIQGWQGPTSGTGELFF
>-|TRBV18
CASSTRRGGGSQETQYF
>-|TRBV7-2
CASSPLAGRGKETQYF
>-|TRBV12-3/TRBV12-4
CASSPTVPSTDTQYF
>-|TRBV20-1
CSARADRDTEAFF
>-|TRBV30
CAWSLGRTNTEAFF
>few|TRBV3-1
CASSPGTGPGNTIYF
>-|TRBV29-1
CSVLGSEGGGPNQPQHF
>once|TRBV9
CASSVREGSTNEKLFF
>-|TRBV4-1
CASSQDRASGGPDTGELFF
>-|TRBV12-3/TRBV12-4
CASSQGTLGQPQHF
>-|TRBV20-1
CSASRGLNYGYTF
>-|TRBV20-1
CSARVTSTDTQYF
>-|TRBV5-1
CASSLALPGANVLTF